Detailed here is one T cell receptor (beta chain). Its antigen remains unknown. The CDR3 is 13 residues long. Trimming cost V 0 bases and J 3 bases, with 6 bases left between them. The germline V gene has CDR1 SQVTM and CDR2 ANQGSEA. These data are taken from a study of T cell repertoires in cytomegalovirus infection. TCRdb passed the reads through MiXCR, listing each CDR3 protein once. The table shows 180,000 or so distinct CDR3 sequences, with 17% occurring only once. Overall study results and limits: In two of eight donors, the top clonotype was HLA-C-restricted CMV-specific. CMV carriers with the relevant HLA were identified by cumulative public TCR beta family frequency.

V usage is TRBV29-1 and J usage is TRBJ1-5; D gene unclear. Sequenced sample: CD8+ T cells from PBMCs. This receptor was taken from a human donor in good health (CMV status not recorded). Some clones in this sample may be carry-over from other donors' samples. In DNA form, the CDR3 reads TGCAGCGTTGAAGAGGACTCCAATCAGCCCCAGCATTTT. Its protein is CSVEEDSNQPQHF.